What follows describes a single T cell receptor beta chain. The antigen is unknown. Libraries were prepared by immunoSEQ multiplex PCR; TCRdb keeps only in-frame clonotypes and omits some of them. The sample contains more than 500,000 clones, approximately 96% of which appear only once. This entry is derived from a study of shared clonotypes between healthy human individuals. Turning to the study itself: The plates for each donor numbered three CD4 naive, three CD4 memory, two CD8 naive and one CD8 memory. Whole-study findings and limits: Represented diversity (both genetic and exposure-history) was limited by the small number of donors. Richness estimates generally favored naive over memory subsets.

The germline V gene has CDR1 SGHTA and CDR2 FQGNSA. The CDR3 runs to 14 residues. CD45RO-negative, CCR7-positively selected cells formed the naive CD8 fraction, excluding terminally differentiated effector memory CD45RA+ cells. The chain joins TRBV7-2 to TRBJ2-5; D gene ambiguous. The end of the DNA fits TRBJ2-7 better, so the J call may be wrong. This TCR was sampled from a woman in her 30s in good health. Sequences were obtained from naive CD8+ T cells sorted from blood. Written as DNA, the CDR3 is TGTGCCAGCAGCTTAGGAGCCAAGTACTACGAGCAGTACTTC. It codes for CASSLGAKYYEQYF.